This T cell receptor beta chain appears in the sequencing data of a study of shared clonotypes between healthy human individuals. The CDR3 is made up of 15 amino acids. V trimming: 2 bases; J trimming: 5 bases; junction bases outside the gene matches: 6. Germline CDR1 is MNHNY and CDR2 is SVGAGI (reference sequence). Sequenced by immunoSEQ multiplex PCR; TCRdb stores in-frame clones only, minus some. The repertoire includes over 2 million clones, less than 95% of them detected once, and 0.37% sits in the top ten. This chain links TRBV6-6 with TRBJ1-1, with 9 bases that match TRBD1. Sequencing used naive CD4+ T cells from PBMCs. As for subset: CD45RA+ positively selected. This TCR derives from a man aged 18-30 years in good health. Some clones in this sample may be carry-over from other donors' samples. The CDR3 protein is CASSYTGQGWTEAFF. The CDR3 coding sequence is TGTGCCAGCAGTTACACTGGACAGGGGTGGACTGAAGCTTTCTTT.